Listed below are T cell receptor beta chains from one sample, sequenced in a study of T-cell memory formation after mild COVID-19. In TCRdb, the 5' RACE reads were re-called with MiXCR into one record per CDR3 protein. The sample lists around 200,000 distinct CDR3 sequences; under 20% were seen once. Sample: PBMCs or a T cell subset sorted from them (not recorded which). Every receptor here comes from a man aged 18 to 29 who had mild COVID-19 (a few samples of this study predate the infection). Cell type and time point are not known. The CDR3 runs from the conserved cysteine through the conserved F or W. A D gene is named only where the DNA matches it firmly. Clone size is given for some rows only: seen once, a few or many times, or a class if the clone is expanded.

abundance: .
d_gene: .
j_gene: TRBJ1-1
v_gene: TRBV5-1
CDR3nt: TGCGCCAGCAGCTTGGCTGGTGTTAGCACTGAAGCTTTCTTT
CDR3aa: CASSLAGVSTEAFF

abundance: .
d_gene: .
j_gene: TRBJ2-3
v_gene: TRBV2
CDR3nt: TGTGCCAGCAGTGCGGAGAGCACAGATACGCAGTATTTT
CDR3aa: CASSAESTDTQYF

abundance: .
d_gene: .
j_gene: TRBJ1-4
v_gene: TRBV12-3/TRBV12-4
CDR3nt: TGTGCCAGCAGCACATATACACGGAATGAAAAACTGTTTTTT
CDR3aa: CASSTYTRNEKLFF

abundance: few
d_gene: .
j_gene: TRBJ1-6
v_gene: TRBV25-1
CDR3nt: TGTGCCAGCACGACCAGCTCCTATAATTCACCCCTCCACTTT
CDR3aa: CASTTSSYNSPLHF

abundance: once
d_gene: TRBD2
j_gene: TRBJ2-1
v_gene: TRBV6-4
CDR3nt: TGTGCCAGCAGTGATCGGGGGGACAATGAGCAGTTCTTC
CDR3aa: CASSDRGDNEQFF

abundance: .
d_gene: .
j_gene: TRBJ2-2
v_gene: TRBV5-1
CDR3nt: TGCGCCAGCAGCCCAAGGACAGAAAACACCGGGGAGCTGTTTTTT
CDR3aa: CASSPRTENTGELFF

abundance: .
d_gene: .
j_gene: TRBJ2-6
v_gene: TRBV29-1
CDR3nt: TGCAGCGTCGCGAGCTCTGGGGCCAACGTCCTGACTTTC
CDR3aa: CSVASSGANVLTF

abundance: .
d_gene: .
j_gene: TRBJ2-3
v_gene: TRBV20-1
CDR3nt: TGCAGTGCTAGAAAGGGGGGCCGGAACACAGATACGCAGTATTTT
CDR3aa: CSARKGGRNTDTQYF

abundance: many
d_gene: .
j_gene: TRBJ2-2
v_gene: TRBV7-3
CDR3nt: TGTGCCAGCAGCTCACAGGGTCCCGGGGAGCTGTTTTTT
CDR3aa: CASSSQGPGELFF

abundance: .
d_gene: .
j_gene: TRBJ2-5
v_gene: TRBV4-1
CDR3nt: TGCGCCAGCAGCCACGCGAAGACCCAGTACTTC
CDR3aa: CASSHAKTQYF

abundance: few
d_gene: .
j_gene: TRBJ2-5
v_gene: TRBV7-2
CDR3nt: TGTGCCAGCAGCCAAGCTGGGCCAGGGCAAGAGACCCAGTACTTC
CDR3aa: CASSQAGPGQETQYF

abundance: few
d_gene: .
j_gene: TRBJ1-6
v_gene: TRBV20-1
CDR3nt: TGCAGTGCTAGAGCGACCCCAGGGGCGCCCAATTCACCCCTCCACTTT
CDR3aa: CSARATPGAPNSPLHF

abundance: .
d_gene: TRBD2
j_gene: TRBJ2-2
v_gene: TRBV27
CDR3nt: TGTGCCAGCAGGTTGCGGGGGGGCCTCACCGGGGAGCTGTTTTTT
CDR3aa: CASRLRGGLTGELFF

abundance: many
d_gene: .
j_gene: TRBJ1-6
v_gene: TRBV5-1
CDR3nt: TGCGCCAGCAGCTTGGGGGGAGCCCGGTATTCACCCCTCCACTTT
CDR3aa: CASSLGGARYSPLHF

abundance: few
d_gene: .
j_gene: TRBJ2-3
v_gene: TRBV24-1
CDR3nt: TGTGCCACCAGTGTGGGTTGGGGGACAGATACGCAGTATTTT
CDR3aa: CATSVGWGTDTQYF

abundance: .
d_gene: .
j_gene: TRBJ2-1
v_gene: TRBV5-1
CDR3nt: TGCGCCAGCAGCTTGATCCCCGCACCTGGTGATGAGCAGTTCTTC
CDR3aa: CASSLIPAPGDEQFF

abundance: .
d_gene: .
j_gene: TRBJ2-5
v_gene: TRBV12-3/TRBV12-4
CDR3nt: TGTGCCAGCAGTTCCGCAGGGGTAGAGACCCAGTACTTC
CDR3aa: CASSSAGVETQYF

abundance: few
d_gene: .
j_gene: TRBJ2-3
v_gene: TRBV5-1
CDR3nt: TGCGCCAGCAGCTTGGCGGAGGATACGCAGTATTTT
CDR3aa: CASSLAEDTQYF

abundance: many
d_gene: .
j_gene: TRBJ2-3
v_gene: TRBV5-4
CDR3nt: TGTGCCAGCAGCGAAATCGCGGGGTCAGATACGCAGTATTTT
CDR3aa: CASSEIAGSDTQYF

abundance: few
d_gene: .
j_gene: TRBJ2-3
v_gene: TRBV5-1
CDR3nt: TGCGCCAGCAGCTTCCAGGCAGATACGCAGTATTTT
CDR3aa: CASSFQADTQYF

abundance: many
d_gene: .
j_gene: TRBJ2-3
v_gene: TRBV6-2/TRBV6-3
CDR3nt: TGTGCCAGCAGGGATTGGAGTTTGGATACGCAGTATTTT
CDR3aa: CASRDWSLDTQYF

abundance: .
d_gene: .
j_gene: TRBJ2-1
v_gene: TRBV6-2/TRBV6-3
CDR3nt: TGTGCCAGCAGTCCCCAGGGGTGGAATGAGCAGTTCTTC
CDR3aa: CASSPQGWNEQFF

abundance: .
d_gene: TRBD2
j_gene: TRBJ2-7
v_gene: TRBV7-2
CDR3nt: TGTGCCAGCAGCTTAGGGCGGGGGGGCCGCGAGCAGTACTTC
CDR3aa: CASSLGRGGREQYF

abundance: few
d_gene: TRBD1
j_gene: TRBJ2-5
v_gene: TRBV7-8
CDR3nt: TGTGCCAGTCACAGGGGATGGAGGGAGACCCAGTACTTC
CDR3aa: CASHRGWRETQYF

abundance: .
d_gene: .
j_gene: TRBJ1-1
v_gene: TRBV4-3
CDR3nt: TGCGCCAGCAGCCAAGATAGACACCAGAACACTGAAGCTTTCTTT
CDR3aa: CASSQDRHQNTEAFF

abundance: .
d_gene: .
j_gene: TRBJ2-4
v_gene: TRBV20-1
CDR3nt: TGCAGTGCTACCGTCCCGGGGACGAACATTCAGTACTTC
CDR3aa: CSATVPGTNIQYF

abundance: few
d_gene: .
j_gene: TRBJ2-7
v_gene: TRBV6-1
CDR3nt: TGTGCCAGCAGTGCCCGGGGCGAGCAGTACTTC
CDR3aa: CASSARGEQYF

abundance: many
d_gene: TRBD1
j_gene: TRBJ2-1
v_gene: TRBV7-2
CDR3nt: TGTGCCAGCAGCTTAGGACAGGGAGCCTACAATGAGCAGTTCTTC
CDR3aa: CASSLGQGAYNEQFF

abundance: .
d_gene: .
j_gene: TRBJ2-1
v_gene: TRBV7-3
CDR3nt: TGTGCCAGCAGCTTAGCGACCGGGGATGAGCAGTTCTTC
CDR3aa: CASSLATGDEQFF

abundance: few
d_gene: .
j_gene: TRBJ2-1
v_gene: TRBV5-1
CDR3nt: TGCGCCAGCAGCTTGGAAGGACAGAGCTCCTACAATGAGCAGTTCTTC
CDR3aa: CASSLEGQSSYNEQFF

abundance: .
d_gene: TRBD2
j_gene: TRBJ2-7
v_gene: TRBV7-2
CDR3nt: TGTGCCAGCAGCTTATCACTGGGGAGGGCCTACGAGCAGTACTTC
CDR3aa: CASSLSLGRAYEQYF

abundance: .
d_gene: TRBD1
j_gene: TRBJ1-2
v_gene: TRBV11-1
CDR3nt: TGTGCCAGCAGCTTGACGCAGGGGGACTATGGCTACACCTTC
CDR3aa: CASSLTQGDYGYTF

abundance: .
d_gene: .
j_gene: TRBJ2-3
v_gene: TRBV7-2
CDR3nt: TGTGCCAGCAGCTTATTTGGCACAGATACGCAGTATTTT
CDR3aa: CASSLFGTDTQYF

abundance: many
d_gene: .
j_gene: TRBJ2-1
v_gene: TRBV11-2
CDR3nt: TGTGCCAGCAGCCCGGGACGTTACAATGAGCAGTTCTTC
CDR3aa: CASSPGRYNEQFF

abundance: .
d_gene: .
j_gene: TRBJ1-6
v_gene: TRBV7-2
CDR3nt: TGTGCCAGCAGCTTTAGGGCAGGGAGGGATTCACCCCTCCACTTT
CDR3aa: CASSFRAGRDSPLHF

abundance: few
d_gene: .
j_gene: TRBJ2-3
v_gene: TRBV28
CDR3nt: TGTGCCAGCAGCGCCTTCACAGATACGCAGTATTTT
CDR3aa: CASSAFTDTQYF

abundance: few
d_gene: .
j_gene: TRBJ2-7
v_gene: TRBV12-3/TRBV12-4
CDR3nt: TGTGCCAGCAGTCCGCGTTTTTCTTTGGACGAGCAGTACTTC
CDR3aa: CASSPRFSLDEQYF

abundance: .
d_gene: .
j_gene: TRBJ1-2
v_gene: TRBV6-5
CDR3nt: TGTGCCAGCAGACGCAAGCCCGGGACGCTCGGAGTCTATGGCTACACCTTC
CDR3aa: CASRRKPGTLGVYGYTF

abundance: .
d_gene: TRBD2
j_gene: TRBJ2-5
v_gene: TRBV4-1
CDR3nt: TGCGCCAGCAGCCTTTCAGGACTAGCGGTCGAGACCCAGTACTTC
CDR3aa: CASSLSGLAVETQYF

abundance: .
d_gene: .
j_gene: TRBJ2-3
v_gene: TRBV20-1
CDR3nt: TGCAGTGCTAGAGTCCCGGGACTCTCCACAGATACGCAGTATTTT
CDR3aa: CSARVPGLSTDTQYF

abundance: .
d_gene: .
j_gene: TRBJ1-1
v_gene: TRBV18
CDR3nt: TGTGCCAGCTCACCAGGGACATCGGACGCCTTCTTT
CDR3aa: CASSPGTSDAFF

abundance: .
d_gene: .
j_gene: TRBJ1-5
v_gene: TRBV7-9
CDR3nt: TGTGCCAGCAGCTTAGATTACTCGGGAAATCAGCCCCAGCATTTT
CDR3aa: CASSLDYSGNQPQHF

abundance: .
d_gene: TRBD1
j_gene: TRBJ2-5
v_gene: TRBV7-2
CDR3nt: TGTGCCAGCAGCTACGAGGGACAGGGCGGGACCCAGTACTTC
CDR3aa: CASSYEGQGGTQYF

abundance: few
d_gene: .
j_gene: TRBJ2-6
v_gene: TRBV6-2/TRBV6-3
CDR3nt: TGTGCCAGCAGTCTCGGTATCCGGCACCGCTCTGGGGCCAACGTCCTGACTTTC
CDR3aa: CASSLGIRHRSGANVLTF

abundance: few
d_gene: .
j_gene: TRBJ1-4
v_gene: TRBV7-9
CDR3nt: TGTGCCAGCAGCTTCGGGAGTTTAACTAATGAAAAACTGTTTTTT
CDR3aa: CASSFGSLTNEKLFF